One sample yielded the 22 T cell receptor beta chains listed below, sequenced in a study of response to subunit inactivated influenza vaccine. TCRdb re-called the RT-PCR reads with MiXCR, one entry per CDR3 protein. The sample contains 250,000 to 350,000 distinct CDR3 sequences, approximately 23% of which appear only once. This sample comprised PBMCs from blood, obtained less than 22 months after vaccination. The receptors were sampled from a man aged 50 to 69 who received an inactivated influenza vaccine.

This clonotype has only a few counts. V usage is TRBV6-2 or TRBV6-3 and J usage is TRBJ1-3; 11 nucleotides match TRBD1. The junction had 23 bases not matched to a gene; V was cut back by 6 bases and J by 4 bases. This CDR3 is 21 amino acids long. The V gene's germline CDR1 is MNHEY and CDR2 SVGEGT. CDR3 coding DNA: TGTGCCAGCAGCCTAAAACTACGCCCCCGGACGGGACAGGGGGACGGAAACACCATATATTTT. Protein sequence: CASSLKLRPRTGQGDGNTIYF.

This rearrangement joins TRBV3-1 to TRBJ2-5; weak D call: TRBD2 (5 bases). The CDR3 sequence is 15 residues long. Germline loops: CDR1 LGHDT, CDR2 YNNKEL (reference sequence). The ends were cut back, 0 bases at V and 5 bases at J, with 13 bases in the middle. In DNA form, the CDR3 reads TGTGCCAGCAGCCAAGATGGGTACACGGGGGAGACCCAGTACTTC. This sequence encodes CASSQDGYTGETQYF.

This clonotype was seen a few times. This chain connects TRBV11-2 to TRBJ2-7, with D perhaps TRBD1 (5 bases). The germline V gene has CDR1 SGHAT and CDR2 FQNNGV. Deletions cut 0 bases from V and 1 base from J, with 10 bases between. CDR3 size: 15 residues. CDR3 coding DNA: TGTGCCAGCAGCTTAGAAGGGGCAGCTTCCTACGAGCAGTACTTC. Encoded protein: CASSLEGAASYEQYF.

This clonotype occurred a few times. The chain links TRBV27 to TRBJ1-1; 8 bases are a match to TRBD1. The junction had 7 bases not matched to a gene; V was cut back by 5 bases and J by 5 bases. The CDR3 spans 14 residues. Germline CDR1 and CDR2: MNHEY and SMNVEV (reference sequence). The CDR3 DNA follows: TGTGCCAGCAGTGCAAGGACAGGGCGGACTGAAGCTTTCTTT. Protein product: CASSARTGRTEAFF.

This clonotype was seen only a few times. The chain couples TRBV28 to TRBJ2-3; D unclear. V gave up 5 bases and J gave up 6 bases, with 15 bases separating them. The CDR3 runs 14 residues. The germline V gene has CDR1 MDHEN and CDR2 SYDVKM. CDR3 DNA sequence: TGTGCCAGCAGTGCAATTAAAACGACGGATACGCAGTATTTT. It codes for CASSAIKTTDTQYF.

Concerning this clonotype itself: A much more abundant neighbour one base away suggests this may be a read error. The rearrangement joins TRBV20-1 to TRBJ1-1; 7 bases map to TRBD1. Trimming cost V 0 bases and J 13 bases; bases outside gene matches: 11. Germline V gene data show CDR1 as DFQATT and CDR2 as SNEGSKA (reference sequence). This CDR3 has 13 amino acids. CDR3 in DNA: TGCAGTGCTAGAGATCCGCAGGGGGATGGAGTTTTCTTT. Protein: CSARDPQGDGVFF.

There are many counts of this clonotype. This chain connects TRBV7-9 to TRBJ1-5, with unresolved D. Trimming cost V 1 base and J 5 bases, with 6 bases left between them. The CDR3 length is 13 residues. CDR1 and CDR2 from the germline V gene are SEHNR and FQNEAQ (reference sequence). This chain's CDR3 is CASSLGVYQPQHF. CDR3 coding DNA: TGTGCCAGCAGCTTAGGAGTATATCAGCCCCAGCATTTT.

The V gene is TRBV28, the J gene TRBJ1-2, with a weak D call TRBD1 (6 bases). This CDR3 contains 13 residues. V was shortened by 2 bases and J by 7 bases, with 11 bases between the two germline ends. CDR1 MDHEN and CDR2 SYDVKM come from the germline V gene. CDR3 DNA sequence: TGTGCCAGCAGTTTAGAAGCAGGGGCTGGCTACACCTTC. Translation: CASSLEAGAGYTF.

This clonotype was observed a handful of times. The rearrangement links TRBV27 to TRBJ1-6; D might be TRBD1 (6 bases). Germline V lookup: CDR1 MNHEY, CDR2 SMNVEV (reference sequence). The CDR3 has 18 residues. Deletions cut 8 bases from V and 0 bases from J, with 20 bases between. CDR3 in amino acids: CASGTGTFTSSYNSPLHF. In DNA form, the CDR3 reads TGTGCCAGCGGCACAGGGACCTTTACAAGCTCCTATAATTCACCCCTCCACTTT.

The rearrangement joins TRBV20-1 to TRBJ2-7, with 9 bases matching TRBD2. The CDR3 has 16 residues. V dropped 6 bases and J dropped 4; count of bases not matched to a gene: 16. CDR1 DFQATT and CDR2 SNEGSKA come from the germline V gene (reference sequence). The CDR3 reads CSAEPSLAGDTYEQYF. The CDR3 DNA follows: TGCAGTGCCGAGCCCTCCTTAGCGGGAGATACTTACGAGCAGTACTTC.

The sample holds a few counts of this clonotype. This rearrangement joins TRBV6-2 or TRBV6-3 to TRBJ1-5, with 7 bases fitting TRBD1. This CDR3 has 17 residues. Germline V gene lookup returns CDR1 MNHEY and CDR2 SVGEGT. The junction had 14 bases not matched to a gene; V was cut back by 6 bases and J by 3 bases. CDR3 sequence: CASREDFGTAYNQPQHF. CDR3 nucleotides: TGTGCCAGCAGAGAGGATTTCGGGACAGCCTACAATCAGCCCCAGCATTTT.

The chain is built from TRBV9 and TRBJ1-6; 10 bases align to TRBD1. Germline loops: CDR1 SGDLS, CDR2 YYNGEE. V trimming: 3 bases; J trimming: 9 bases; junction bases outside the gene matches: 6. The CDR3 runs 15 residues. CDR3 sequence: CASSAPGQGLSPLHF. The CDR3 bases are TGTGCCAGCAGCGCGCCGGGACAGGGGCTTTCACCCCTCCACTTT.

The chain uses TRBV7-2 and TRBJ2-7, with 7 bases fitting TRBD2. After removal of 7 bases from V and 7 bases from J, the junction contained 10 bases not matched to a gene. Germline V gives CDR1 SGHTA, CDR2 FQGNSA. This CDR3 is 13 amino acids long. The CDR3 region is CASKKLAVSEQYF. As DNA, the CDR3 is TGTGCCAGCAAAAAGCTAGCGGTGAGTGAGCAGTACTTC.

This sequence joins TRBV5-1 and TRBJ2-7; tentatively, D is TRBD1 (6 bases). Trimming stripped 4 bases from V and 1 base from J, with 15 bases between. Germline V gene sequence: CDR1 SGHRS, CDR2 YFSETQ. The CDR3 spans 15 residues. This CDR3 is CASSPAGDPSYEQYF. DNA for the CDR3: TGCGCCAGCAGCCCTGCAGGGGACCCATCCTACGAGCAGTACTTC. Full variable domain (rest looked up from reference TRBV5-1 and TRBJ2-7): KAGVTQTPRYLIKTRGQQVTLSCSPISGHRSVSWYQQTPGQGLQFLFEYFSETQRNKGNFPGRFSGRQFSNSRSEMNVSTLELGDSALYLCASSPAGDPSYEQYFGPGTRLTVT.

The chain carries TRBV28 and TRBJ1-1; no definite D call. This CDR3 is built from 16 residues. Germline V gene data show CDR1 as MDHEN and CDR2 as SYDVKM. V dropped 3 bases and J dropped 1 base, with 15 bases sitting between them. DNA for the CDR3: TGTGCCAGCAGTTTTAACACCTATCTTTCGAACACTGAAGCTTTCTTT. This encodes CASSFNTYLSNTEAFF.

The rearrangement uses TRBV15 and TRBJ2-3; D may match TRBD1 or TRBD2 (6 bases each). V lost 0 bases to trimming and J lost 4 bases, with 8 bases between them. Germline values: CDR1 LNHNV, CDR2 YYDKDF (reference sequence). This CDR3 contains 14 residues. The CDR3 loop reads CATSRDGGPDTQYF. The CDR3 DNA reads TGTGCCACCAGCAGAGATGGGGGGCCAGATACGCAGTATTTT. Full variable domain (missing parts from reference TRBV15 and TRBJ2-3): DAMVIQNPRYQVTQFGKPVTLSCSQTLNHNVMYWYQQKSSQAPKLLFHYYDKDFNNEADTPDNFQSRRPNTSFCFLDIRSPGLGDTAMYLCATSRDGGPDTQYFGPGTRLTVL.

As concerns this clonotype: One junction end does not reproduce the germline sequence, and a read error may be involved. The CDR3 region has the DNA TGTGCCAGCAGCTCGCCCAATCAGGCCCAGCATTTT. This sequence encodes CASSSPNQAQHF. The genes are TRBV7-2 and TRBJ1-5; D unresolved. The CDR3 spans 12 residues. Per the germline V gene, CDR1 is SGHTA and CDR2 is FQGNSA.

The chain carries TRBV10-3 and TRBJ1-3, with a possible D match to TRBD1 (5 bases). The CDR3 totals 14 residues. Germline lookup yields CDR1 ENHRY and CDR2 SYGVKD. CDR3 DNA sequence: TGTGCTAGCACCCAGGGACTCGCTGGAAACACCATATATTTT. Its translation is CASTQGLAGNTIYF.

This sequence joins TRBV3-1 and TRBJ1-3; D is uncertain. CDR3 length: 14 amino acids. Trimming removed 4 bases at V and 4 bases at J, with 11 bases between. Germline V gene sequence: CDR1 LGHDT, CDR2 YNNKEL (reference sequence). This chain's CDR3 is CASSRSGLGNTIYF. For the CDR3, the DNA is TGTGCCAGCAGCCGAAGCGGGTTGGGAAACACCATATATTTT.

This chain uses TRBV6-6 with TRBJ1-5; 8 nucleotides line up with TRBD1. This CDR3 region has 13 residues. J lost 10 bases, V lost 8 bases, and 10 bases had no gene match. Germline CDR1 MNHNY, CDR2 SVGAGI (reference sequence). CDR3 sequence (DNA): TGTGCCAGCCTCGGACAGGCAGGGGGCCCCCAGCATTTT. It codes for CASLGQAGGPQHF.

This sequence joins TRBV6-2 or TRBV6-3 and TRBJ2-1; 9 bases are shared with TRBD1. The trim removed 6 bases at V and 10 bases at J, leaving 7 bases unmatched. Germline V gene sequence: CDR1 MNHEY, CDR2 SVGEGT. The CDR3 is 13 residues long. CDR3 region: CASRRTGAKEQFF. The CDR3 nucleotides read TGTGCCAGCAGAAGGACAGGGGCCAAGGAGCAGTTCTTC.

The V gene is TRBV4-3, the J gene TRBJ2-1; 12 bases agree with TRBD2. Germline V lookup: CDR1 LGHNA, CDR2 YSLEER. The CDR3 sequence is 20 residues long. Losses at the gene ends were 0 bases for V and 3 bases for J; bases not matched to a gene: 12. Here the CDR3 DNA reads TGCGCCAGCAGCCAAGAAGTCCCGTGGCTAGCGGGGGGGATCTACAATGAGCAGTTCTTC. This codes for CASSQEVPWLAGGIYNEQFF.